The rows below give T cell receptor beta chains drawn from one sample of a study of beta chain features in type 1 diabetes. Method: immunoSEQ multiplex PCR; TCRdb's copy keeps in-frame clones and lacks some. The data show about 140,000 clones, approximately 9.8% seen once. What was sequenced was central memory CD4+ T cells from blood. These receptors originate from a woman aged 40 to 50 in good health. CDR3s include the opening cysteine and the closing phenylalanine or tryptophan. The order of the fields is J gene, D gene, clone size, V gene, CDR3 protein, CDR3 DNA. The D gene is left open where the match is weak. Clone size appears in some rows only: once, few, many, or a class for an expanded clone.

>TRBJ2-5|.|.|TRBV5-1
CASSFPQVGETQYF
TGCGCCAGCAGCTTCCCACAGGTTGGAGAGACCCAGTACTTC
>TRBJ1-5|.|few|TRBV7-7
CASSLDSHQPQHF
TGTGCCAGCAGCTTGGACAGTCATCAGCCCCAGCATTTT
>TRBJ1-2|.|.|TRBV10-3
CAISERTVGHGYTF
TGTGCCATCAGTGAGCGGACAGTCGGTCATGGCTACACCTTC
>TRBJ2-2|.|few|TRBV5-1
CASSLGPGELFF
TGCGCCAGCAGCTTGGGTCCTGGGGAGCTGTTTTTT
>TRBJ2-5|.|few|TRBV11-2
CASSLDLMDSGGETQYF
TGTGCCAGCAGCTTAGATCTGATGGACTCAGGCGGGGAGACCCAGTACTTC
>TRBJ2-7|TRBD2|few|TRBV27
CASSLRRGGRNEQYF
TGTGCCAGCAGTTTAAGACGGGGGGGCCGTAACGAGCAGTACTTC
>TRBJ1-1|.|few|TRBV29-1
CSSIGGRTEAFF
TGCAGCTCCATCGGAGGGAGGACTGAAGCTTTCTTT
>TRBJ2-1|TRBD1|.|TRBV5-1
CASSPGQGYNEQFF
TGCGCCAGCAGCCCGGGACAGGGGTACAATGAGCAGTTCTTC
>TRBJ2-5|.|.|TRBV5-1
CASRIQGSHKTQYF
TGCGCCAGCAGGATCCAGGGGTCTCATAAGACCCAGTACTTC
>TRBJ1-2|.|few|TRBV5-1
CASSPGGTVNYGYTF
TGCGCCAGCAGCCCGGGAGGCACAGTTAACTATGGCTACACCTTC
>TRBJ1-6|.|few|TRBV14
CASSPRVNSPLHF
TGTGCCAGCAGCCCGCGGGTGAATTCACCCCTCCACTTT
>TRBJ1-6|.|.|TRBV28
CAHTGVEESPLHF
TGTGCCCACACGGGGGTTGAAGAATCACCCCTCCACTTT
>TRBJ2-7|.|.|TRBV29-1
CSVDGSLPGEQYF
TGCAGCGTTGATGGCTCCCTTCCGGGCGAGCAGTACTTC
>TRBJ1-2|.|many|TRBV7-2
CASSLAPGGRGYTF
TGTGCCAGCAGCTTAGCGCCGGGGGGCAGGGGCTACACCTTC
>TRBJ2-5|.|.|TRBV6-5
CASSYSVGLEYF
TGTGCCAGCAGTTACTCAGTTGGGCTGGAGTACTTC
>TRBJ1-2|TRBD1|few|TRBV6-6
CASRHGGQGSGYTF
TGTGCCAGCAGACACGGGGGACAGGGTTCTGGCTACACCTTC
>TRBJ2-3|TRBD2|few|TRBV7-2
CASFLAGVTDTQYF
TGTGCCAGCTTCCTAGCGGGGGTCACAGATACGCAGTATTTT